This is a list of T cell receptor delta chains from one sample in a study of Vδ1+ human thymocytes. With CATT, TCRdb re-called clones from the multiplex PCR reads. The data contain 45,000 to 75,000 delta-chain clones, over 12% of them singletons. Material for sequencing was Vdelta1+ gamma-delta thymocytes from the thymus. These receptors were taken from a girl under three years old who had congenital heart surgery. The CDR3 runs from the conserved cysteine through the conserved F or W. D genes are given only for firm matches. Expanded clones get a size class; other rows say once, few or many, or leave the size out.

TRDJ1 | TRDV1 | . | . | TGTGCTCTTGGGGAACTAATCACCCCCCCTGACGCCGATAAACTCATCTTT | CALGELITPPDADKLIF
TRDJ1 | TRDV1 | TRDD3 | . | TGTGCTCTTGGGGCCCGTGATGGATTTTCCTGGGGGAGCCACGTTTTGTACACCGATAAACTCATCTTT | CALGARDGFSWGSHVLYTDKLIF
TRDJ1 | TRDV1 | TRDD3 | few | TGTGCTCTTGGGAACCGAGGGCCCTGGGGGATGTACACCGATAAACTCATCTTT | CALGNRGPWGMYTDKLIF
TRDJ1 | TRDV1 | . | few | TGTGCTCTTGGGGAAAGTAGTTTCCTCCATCGACTCATCTTT | CALGESSFLHRLIF
TRDJ1 | TRDV1 | TRDD3 | . | TGTGCTCTTGGGGGATTCCCTTACGCGAGGGCGAACTGGGGGATACTTGAACTCATCTTT | CALGGFPYARANWGILELIF
TRDJ1 | TRDV1 | TRDD3 | . | TGTGCTCTTGGGAAATCTCTCTACGAAGCCGGGTGGGGGATACGCCCAGATAAACTCATCTTT | CALGKSLYEAGWGIRPDKLIF
TRDJ1 | TRDV1 | . | . | TGTGCTCTTGGGGCAGACTGGTTGGATCGGTCTGGGAGTCTGTCACCAACTGATGGACCCCGCGATAAACTCATCTTT | CALGADWLDRSGSLSPTDGPRDKLIF
TRDJ1 | TRDV1 | TRDD3 | . | TGTGCTCTTTTCCTTCCTACCTCGTACTGGGGGATACCTAACACCGATAAACTCATCTTT | CALFLPTSYWGIPNTDKLIF
TRDJ1 | TRDV1 | TRDD3 | few | TGTGCTCTTACCAACTCCAGTACTGGGGGAACAGTACCTTCTTACACCGATAAACTCATCTTT | CALTNSSTGGTVPSYTDKLIF
TRDJ1 | TRDV1 | TRDD3 | few | TGTGCTCTTGGGAACCTTCGTACTGGGGGATACGCGAGATGGTACACCGATAAACTCATCTTT | CALGNLRTGGYARWYTDKLIF
TRDJ2 | TRDV1 | TRDD3 | . | TGTGCTCTTGGGGACTTACCGCGTCCTACGCGGCAAAACACGGGCCCAAGGGGGATACTAGCTTTGACAGCACAACTCTTCTTT | CALGDLPRPTRQNTGPRGILALTAQLFF
TRDJ1 | TRDV1 | TRDD3 | . | TGTGCTCTTGGGGAAGTGCCTGATGGGGATAAAGTAGGCGATAAACTCATCTTT | CALGEVPDGDKVGDKLIF
TRDJ1 | TRDV1 | . | few | TGTGCTCTTGGGGTTGAATACCCTCTCCTTCCCACCGATAAACTCATCTTT | CALGVEYPLLPTDKLIF
TRDJ1 | TRDV1 | . | . | TGTGCTCTTGGGGAAGAAAACCTAGTCCCTCTGGGATACACCGATAAACTCATCTTT | CALGEENLVPLGYTDKLIF
TRDJ1 | TRDV1 | . | . | TGTGCTCTTGGGGAATCATATCCGTTTCCCTACGTGAGGGAGTACACCGATAAACTCATCTTT | CALGESYPFPYVREYTDKLIF
TRDJ1 | TRDV1 | TRDD3 | . | TGTGCTCTTGGGGGAAGAGGTCTTGCACTACTGGGGGATACGATCCCCCGGCCCTATACCGATAAACTCATCTTT | CALGGRGLALLGDTIPRPYTDKLIF
TRDJ1 | TRDV1 | TRDD3 | . | TGTGCTCTTGGGGACCCAACTAGTACTGGGGGGTTGTACACCGATAAACTCATCTTT | CALGDPTSTGGLYTDKLIF
TRDJ1 | TRDV1 | . | . | TGTGCTCTTGGGGAACGGGAGGTTGACACCGATAAACTCATCTTT | CALGEREVDTDKLIF
TRDJ1 | TRDV1 | TRDD3 | few | TGTGCTCTTGGGGAGTCTTCCCCTCACTGGGGGATGATGATACTCATCTTT | CALGESSPHWGMMILIF
TRDJ2 | TRDV1 | TRDD3 | . | TGTGCTCTTGGGGAGACCCGAGAGGGACAGGGTACTGGGGGATACATTTTGACAGCACAACTCTTCTTT | CALGETREGQGTGGYILTAQLFF
TRDJ1 | TRDV1 | TRDD3 | . | TGTGCTCTTGGGAAGTACTGGGGGATTCCCTACACCGATAAACTCATCTTT | CALGKYWGIPYTDKLIF
TRDJ1 | TRDV1 | . | . | TGTGCTCTTGGGGACAAACCTTCTAGGAAGACCCAGCATAAACTCATCTTT | CALGDKPSRKTQHKLIF
TRDJ1 | TRDV1 | TRDD3 | . | TGTGCTCTTGGGGAATTAGGGCTGGGGGGCTACACCGATAAACTCATCTTT | CALGELGLGGYTDKLIF
TRDJ1 | TRDV1 | TRDD3 | few | TGTGCTCTTGGGGAGCCACTAAGAGGGGATACGCACGATAAACTCATCTTT | CALGEPLRGDTHDKLIF
TRDJ1 | TRDV2 | TRDD3 | . | TGTGCCTGTGACACCCGACCCTGGGGGACACAAGGCGATAAACTCATCTTT | CACDTRPWGTQGDKLIF
TRDJ1 | TRDV1 | TRDD3 | few | TGTGCTCTTGGGGCCACTACCTCCTGGGGGATACAGTACACCGATAAACTCATCTTT | CALGATTSWGIQYTDKLIF
TRDJ1 | TRDV1 | TRDD3 | . | TGTGCTCTTGGGTTCAGGGCGGATCGATACTGGGGGATTTCTCTCTCGGCCGATAAACTCATCTTT | CALGFRADRYWGISLSADKLIF
TRDJ1 | TRDV1 | TRDD2 | . | TGTGCTCTTGGGGCCCACGCCCCAAATTCCTACCTCCGTACTGCCGATAAACTCATCTTT | CALGAHAPNSYLRTADKLIF
TRDJ1 | TRDV1 | TRDD3 | . | TGTGCTCTTGGGGAAGGACCCTTTCCGAGGGGGATCCTGTACACCGATAAACTCATCTTT | CALGEGPFPRGILYTDKLIF
TRDJ1 | TRDV1 | TRDD2 | few | TGTGCTCTTGGGGTAGCCTTTTTTCCTACGTCGGATAAACTCATCTTT | CALGVAFFPTSDKLIF